This T cell receptor (beta chain) was documented in a study of T cell responses to AZD1222 COVID-19 vaccine (dated by TCRdb to the early 2020s). Regarding the research as a whole: A total of around 240 trial participants underwent TCR sequencing, of whom about 210 received two doses of AZD1222 and about 26 received two doses of the MenACWY control vaccine. Trial participants were enrolled into age subgroups of 18-55, 56-69 and 70-plus years, which contained 148, 28 and 57 TCR-sequenced participants, respectively.

The CDR3 regions of human TCRbeta chains were analyzed by immunosequencing. The authors' pipeline ran thus. TCRs in the repertoires were compared against a reference library of SARS-CoV-2-specific TCRs that had been generated with the MIRA antigen-specificity platform. Breadth meant the fraction of unique TCRs that were SARS-CoV-2-associated, whereas depth meant the fraction of total T cells that were SARS-CoV-2-associated. Using the MIRA data, each spike-specific TCR was mapped to the spike region that the TCR reacts to and placed in a CD4 or CD8 class. Log10-transformed breadth and depth values were compared by one-way ANOVA with Sidak's multiple comparisons tests. This immuneACCESS table, as held by TCRdb, lists in-frame sequences with V and J called but not all clones. Of the missing ones, under half trace to an unresolved V gene in checked studies; the others have no known cause. That table furnishes V, J and clone size, whereas the DNA furnished D and trimming. The sample contains 150,000 to 160,000 clones, around nine tenths of them found a single time. The top ten hold 1.5% of the sample.

Reading from cysteine to phenylalanine, the CDR3 counts 15 amino acids. Only CDR3 DNA remains: 45 bases, in frame from the first base. Trimming takes 0 bases from V and 0 bases from J, and the germline ends sit 7 bases apart. The germline V gene (reference sequence) supplies CDR1 SGHKS and CDR2 YYEKEE. The time point label, as the study defines it: about 28 days (+/-7) after the second vaccine dose. Because spike-specific TCR depth and breadth did not differ between the two schedules, AZD1222 recipients who got a second dose at roughly 4 weeks were pooled with those who got a second dose at roughly 12 weeks. Vaccinee samples came from UK trials COV001 and COV002, including a single-blind randomized controlled phase 2/3 trial of AZD1222 (ChAdOx1 nCoV-19) in healthy adults. For TCRbeta chain sequencing, PBMC samples from trial participants were taken at day 0 and at day 28 after the second dose. In the case of this clone: Its antigen is still unknown. Base qualities are not recorded, but no much larger clone differs from it by a single base.

Points the paper makes about the study in general: After two AZD1222 doses, both the breadth and the depth of spike-specific TCRs were significantly higher than at day 0 and than in MenACWY recipients. Because no day 14 peak-response samples were available, the repertoires could be characterized only after the peak T cell response. The 56-69-year group was small, and its depth increase did not reach significance, likely because of low power. Vaccine-associated CD4 TCRs spanned the whole spike protein, with dominant responses in regions 160-218 and 743-854. Conclusions about previously exposed vaccinees are limited because only a handful of AZD1222 recipients were SARS-CoV-2 seropositive at baseline. Reportedly, close to half of the unique spike-specific TCRs recognized epitopes lying outside the regions that are mutated in the B.1.351 and B.1.1.7 variants. Participants were mostly white British, with more females than males. The authors suggested clonal diversity may have been underestimated.

The sequences come from peripheral blood, collected 28 days after the second AZD1222 dose. This chain joins TRBV5-5 to TRBJ1-3; the D gene is unclear. This receptor was taken from an adult who received the AZD1222 COVID-19 vaccine. The CDR3 reads CASSLGQSSGNTIYF. The DNA is as follows: TGTGCCAGCAGCTTGGGGCAGTCCTCTGGAAACACCATATATTTT.